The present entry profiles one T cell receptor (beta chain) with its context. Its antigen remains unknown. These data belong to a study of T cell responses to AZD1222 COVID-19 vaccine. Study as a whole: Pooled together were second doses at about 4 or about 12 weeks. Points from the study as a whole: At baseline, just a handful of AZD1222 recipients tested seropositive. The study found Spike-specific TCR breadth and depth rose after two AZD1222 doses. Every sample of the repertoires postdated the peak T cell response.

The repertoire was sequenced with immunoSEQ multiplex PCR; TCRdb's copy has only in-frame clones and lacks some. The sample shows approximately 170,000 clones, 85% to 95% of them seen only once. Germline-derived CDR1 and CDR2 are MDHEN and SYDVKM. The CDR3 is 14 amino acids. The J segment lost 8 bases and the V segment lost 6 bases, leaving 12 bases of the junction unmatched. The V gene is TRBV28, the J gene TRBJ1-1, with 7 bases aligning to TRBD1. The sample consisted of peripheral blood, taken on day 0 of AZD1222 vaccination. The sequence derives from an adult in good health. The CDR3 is CASRLTGIGPEAFF. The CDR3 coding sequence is TGTGCCAGCAGATTGACAGGGATAGGGCCCGAAGCTTTCTTT.